These 7 T cell receptor beta chains originate from one sample sequenced in a study of blood T cell repertoires in COVID-19. Data came from immunoSEQ multiplex PCR; TCRdb stores just in-frame clones and leaves some out. Among about 140,000 clones listed, around nine tenths were seen once. The sequenced material came from peripheral blood. The receptor source for this set is a woman in her forties or fifties with active or convalescent COVID-19.

The V gene is TRBV5-4, the J gene TRBJ1-1; D may be TRBD1 (5 bases). The CDR3 runs to 13 residues. Trimming took off 4 bases at V and 1 base at J, with 8 bases between the two ends. The germline gives CDR1 SGHNT, CDR2 YYREEE (reference sequence). CDR3 sequence reads: CASSTQENTEAFF. The CDR3 DNA follows: TGTGCCAGCAGCACACAGGAGAACACTGAAGCTTTCTTT.

The chain uses TRBV10-3 and TRBJ2-5, with D possibly TRBD2 on 7 matching bases. CDR3 length: 13 residues. V dropped 4 bases and J dropped 7 bases, with 13 bases sitting between them. The germline V gene has CDR1 ENHRY and CDR2 SYGVKD. This CDR3 reads CAISVGGLGTQYF. CDR3 nucleotide sequence: TGTGCCATCAGTGTCGGGGGGCTGGGGACCCAGTACTTC.

This clone is a singleton in its sample. This sequence joins TRBV5-1 and TRBJ2-5; D uncertain. From germline, CDR1 is SGHRS and CDR2 YFSETQ. Trimming shortened V by 4 bases and J by 5 bases, and 9 bases separated the two germline ends. This CDR3 is built from 12 residues. CDR3 in DNA: TGCGCCAGCAGCAGTCGGTGGGAGACCCAGTACTTC. This gives the protein CASSSRWETQYF. Looking up the rest from reference TRBV5-1 and TRBJ2-5 gives the full variable domain: KAGVTQTPRYLIKTRGQQVTLSCSPISGHRSVSWYQQTPGQGLQFLFEYFSETQRNKGNFPGRFSGRQFSNSRSEMNVSTLELGDSALYLCASSSRWETQYFGPGTRLLVL.

The genes are TRBV4-2 and TRBJ1-3, with a weak D call TRBD1 (5 bases). The length of the CDR3 is 15 residues. The V gene lost 0 bases and the J gene lost 4 bases, with 10 bases spanning the gap. Germline CDR1 reads LGHNA; CDR2 reads YNFKEQ. CDR3 in amino acids: CASSQDRRGGNTIYF. In DNA, the CDR3 is TGTGCCAGCAGCCAAGATCGCCGGGGGGGAAACACCATATATTTT.

This clone was seen more than once but under ten times. The CDR3 loop reads CASSAPTGGRNGYTF. The CDR3 nucleotides are TGTGCCAGCAGTGCCCCGACAGGGGGAAGGAATGGCTACACCTTC. The V call is TRBV6-4, the J call TRBJ1-2; 9 nucleotides match TRBD1. The CDR3 is made up of 15 amino acids. V was pared by 4 bases and J by 6 bases, with 9 bases of the junction left unmatched. Germline V gene data show CDR1 as MRHNA and CDR2 as SNTAGT.

CDR3 protein: CASSILDRVDQPQHF. The CDR3 bases are TGTGCCAGTAGTATCCTCGACAGGGTTGATCAGCCCCAGCATTTT. The V gene is TRBV19, the J gene TRBJ1-5; TRBD1 matches 7 bases. Germline CDR1 LNHDA, CDR2 SQIVND (reference sequence). The CDR3 runs to 15 residues. The junction had 7 bases not matched to a gene; V was cut back by 3 bases and J by 5 bases.

The chain uses TRBV30 and TRBJ1-3; D call uncertain. This CDR3 comprises 12 residues. Trimming removed 6 bases at V and 0 bases at J, with 6 bases between. Germline CDR1 reads GTSNPN; CDR2 reads SVGIG (reference sequence). CDR3: CACTFSGNTIYF. The CDR3 nucleotides read TGTGCCTGTACTTTCTCTGGAAACACCATATATTTT.